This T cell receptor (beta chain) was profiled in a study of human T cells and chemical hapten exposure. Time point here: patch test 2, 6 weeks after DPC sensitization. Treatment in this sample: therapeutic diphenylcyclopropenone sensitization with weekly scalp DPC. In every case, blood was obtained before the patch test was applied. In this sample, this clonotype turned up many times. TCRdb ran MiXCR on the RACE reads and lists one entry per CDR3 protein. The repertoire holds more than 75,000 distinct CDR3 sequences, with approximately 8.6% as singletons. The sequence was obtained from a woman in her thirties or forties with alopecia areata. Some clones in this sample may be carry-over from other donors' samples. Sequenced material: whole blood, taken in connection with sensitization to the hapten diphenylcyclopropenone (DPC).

CDR3 sequence reads: CASSYADPGLAFSEQFF. DNA of the CDR3: TGTGCCAGCAGTTACGCCGACCCGGGACTAGCGTTTAGTGAGCAGTTCTTC. The chain has TRBV6-6 and TRBJ2-1; the match to TRBD2 covers 10 bases. With V trimmed by 2 bases and J by 9 bases, 13 bases remained unmatched. This CDR3 region has 17 residues. Germline CDR1 and CDR2: MNHNY and SVGAGI (reference sequence).